The 18 T cell receptor beta chains in this list originate from one sample, sequenced in a study of T cell responses to AZD1222 COVID-19 vaccine. Libraries were prepared by immunoSEQ multiplex PCR; TCRdb keeps only in-frame clonotypes and omits some of them. Counted here are some 100,000 clones, about 83% occurring once; the ten biggest clones make up 3% to 3.5%. Material: peripheral blood, obtained on day 0 of AZD1222 vaccination. Receptor source: an adult in good health.

The chain is built from TRBV5-1 and TRBJ1-2, with unresolved D. V was clipped by 0 bases and J by 10 bases, with 13 bases between them. Germline-derived CDR1 and CDR2 are SGHRS and YFSETQ. The CDR3 is 13 residues long. In nucleotides, the CDR3 is TGCGCCAGCAGCTTGGCCTTAGGTGCAGACTACACCTTC. Residues: CASSLALGADYTF.

The chain recombines TRBV18 with TRBJ1-3; D remains ambiguous. There are 15 residues in the CDR3. The V end was cut by 5 bases, the J end by 4 bases, with 15 bases between. In germline, CDR1 is KGHSH, CDR2 LQKENI. The CDR3 is CASSNEVAKGNTIYF. As DNA, the CDR3 is TGTGCCAGCTCAAATGAAGTAGCGAAAGGAAACACCATATATTTT.

The V gene is TRBV5-1, the J gene TRBJ2-7; D remains ambiguous. The CDR3 runs 16 residues. The germline V gene encodes CDR1 SGHRS and CDR2 YFSETQ. V was cut by 3 bases and J by 2 bases, with 18 bases left in between. CDR3 residues: CASSSMELAPAYEQYF. As DNA, the CDR3 is TGCGCCAGCAGCTCCATGGAGCTGGCCCCCGCCTACGAGCAGTACTTC.

The chain is built from TRBV20-1 and TRBJ2-7, with D possibly matching TRBD1 (6 bases). The CDR3 length is 11 residues. Germline assignment: CDR1 DFQATT and CDR2 SNEGSKA (reference sequence). With 6 bases removed from V and 3 bases from J, the gap between germline ends came to 9 bases. CDR3 sequence: CSAPDSYEQYF. In DNA, the CDR3 is TGCAGTGCCCCGGACAGCTACGAGCAGTACTTC.

V gene TRBV7-9 combines with J gene TRBJ1-4; 9 bases map to TRBD1. Germline V lookup: CDR1 SEHNR, CDR2 FQNEAQ (reference sequence). J gave up 6 bases and V 5 bases, and 4 bases lay outside the gene matches. The CDR3 loop spans 14 amino acids. CDR3 region: CASSLGQGDEKLFF. DNA for the CDR3: TGTGCCAGCAGCCTGGGACAGGGTGATGAAAAACTGTTTTTT.

This clone appeared once. The chain combines TRBV3-1 (or the pseudogene TRBV3-2) with TRBJ1-4, with TRBD1 as a possible D gene (5 bases). The CDR3 runs 17 residues. Germline CDR1 LGHDT, CDR2 YNNKEL (reference sequence). V shed 0 bases and J shed 0 bases, with 11 bases lying between them. In nucleotides, the CDR3 is TGTGCCAGCAGCCAAGATAGGGGCACTGCAACTAATGAAAAACTGTTTTTT. Its translation: CASSQDRGTATNEKLFF.

V and J are TRBV5-1 and TRBJ1-4; no clear D gene. The CDR3 sequence is 15 residues long. From germline, CDR1 is SGHRS and CDR2 YFSETQ. V shed 4 bases and J shed 3 bases, with 13 bases lying between them. The CDR3, as DNA: TGCGCCAGCAGCCCACAAACAGATCCTAATGAAAAACTGTTTTTT. Protein: CASSPQTDPNEKLFF. The entire variable domain, with the rest obtained from reference TRBV5-1 and TRBJ1-4, is as follows: KAGVTQTPRYLIKTRGQQVTLSCSPISGHRSVSWYQQTPGQGLQFLFEYFSETQRNKGNFPGRFSGRQFSNSRSEMNVSTLELGDSALYLCASSPQTDPNEKLFFGSGTQLSVL.

Here the CDR3 reads CASSQVRDRGYEQYF. CDR3 nucleotides: TGTGCCAGCAGCCAAGTTAGGGACAGGGGCTACGAGCAGTACTTC. The chain has TRBV3-1 (or the pseudogene TRBV3-2) and TRBJ2-7; 10 nucleotides agree with TRBD1. Germline CDR1 reads LGHDT; CDR2 reads YNNKEL (reference sequence). The CDR3 spans 15 residues. Unmatched junction bases numbered 3, after V lost 1 base and J lost 3 bases.

The chain links TRBV6-5 to TRBJ1-4; 9 bases align to TRBD1. The trim removed 5 bases at V and 8 bases at J, leaving 9 bases unmatched. CDR3 length: 15 amino acids. Germline assignment: CDR1 MNHEY and CDR2 SVGAGI. The CDR3 region has the DNA TGTGCCAGCAGTCACTGGGGACAGGGAGGAGAAAAACTGTTTTTT. Its protein product is CASSHWGQGGEKLFF.

The J gene is TRBJ2-5, the V gene TRBV25-1, with a tentative D call TRBD1 (6 bases). The CDR3 is made up of 14 amino acids. Germline lookup yields CDR1 MGHDK and CDR2 SYGVNS. Trimming cost V 5 bases and J 4 bases, with 14 bases left between them. The CDR3 sequence: CASSPTRRGETQYF. CDR3 DNA: TGTGCCAGCAGTCCCACCCGCAGGGGAGAGACCCAGTACTTC.

This clone appeared a single time. The CDR3 DNA is TGTGCCAGCAGTTTGGCGGGCGCGGGGTTGAATGAGCAGTTCTTC. This codes for CASSLAGAGLNEQFF. The J gene is TRBJ2-1, the V gene TRBV28; D might be TRBD2 (6 bases). Deletions cut 3 bases from V and 7 bases from J, with 16 bases between. Germline CDR1 is MDHEN and CDR2 is SYDVKM. The CDR3 has 15 amino acids. Full variable domain (remainder filled in from reference TRBV28 and TRBJ2-1): DVKVTQSSRYLVKRTGEKVFLECVQDMDHENMFWYRQDPGLGLRLIYFSYDVKMKEKGDIPEGYSVSREKKERFSLILESASTNQTSMYLCASSLAGAGLNEQFFGPGTRLTVL.

This rearrangement joins TRBV12-3 or TRBV12-4 to TRBJ1-1; 7 bases fit TRBD1. J was trimmed by 6 bases and V by 7 bases; bases with no gene match: 5. The CDR3 totals 12 residues. The CDR3 spells CASTLQGAEAFF. In DNA form, the CDR3 reads TGTGCCAGCACCCTTCAGGGGGCTGAAGCTTTCTTT.

This clone was detected only once. This chain joins TRBV6-2 or TRBV6-3 and TRBJ2-5, with no clear D. CDR1 and CDR2 (germline): MNHEY, SVGEGT. The CDR3 consists of 16 residues. V dropped 2 bases and J dropped 2 bases, with 15 bases sitting between them. CDR3 region: CASSYPSSELQETQYF. For the CDR3, the DNA is TGTGCCAGCAGTTACCCGTCATCGGAACTACAAGAGACCCAGTACTTC.

The V gene is TRBV19, the J gene TRBJ1-4; TRBD1 agrees at 8 bases. The ends lost 2 bases at V and 3 bases at J; junction bases unmatched: 5. Germline lookup yields CDR1 LNHDA and CDR2 SQIVND (reference sequence). The CDR3 has 16 amino acids. CDR3 nucleotide sequence: TGTGCCAGTAGTATAACACCGGGACAGGCTAATGAAAAACTGTTTTTT. Amino acid sequence: CASSITPGQANEKLFF.

The V and J genes are TRBV29-1 and TRBJ1-1; 10 bases agree with TRBD1. Germline assignment: CDR1 SQVTM and CDR2 ANQGSEA. CDR3 length: 17 residues. The J segment lost 5 bases and the V segment lost 7 bases, leaving 19 bases of the junction unmatched. CDR3 loop: CSAWDRGSKPLGTEAFF. The CDR3, as DNA: TGCAGCGCCTGGGACAGGGGATCCAAGCCCCTAGGGACTGAAGCTTTCTTT.

The chain combines TRBV7-2 with TRBJ2-3; the match to TRBD1 covers 9 bases. Germline CDR1 SGHTA, CDR2 FQGNSA. The CDR3 runs to 15 residues. V gave up 8 bases and J gave up 5 bases; unmatched junction bases: 11. The CDR3 protein is CASGPGQGRGDTQYF. CDR3 nucleotides: TGTGCCAGCGGACCGGGACAGGGTAGGGGAGATACGCAGTATTTT.

This rearrangement joins TRBV18 to TRBJ1-4; 7 bases match TRBD1. Germline lookup yields CDR1 KGHSH and CDR2 LQKENI. Trimming cost V 5 bases and J 5 bases; bases outside gene matches: 5. CDR3 size: 14 residues. CDR3 coding DNA: TGTGCCAGCTCAATGCAGGGGGAAAATGAAAAACTGTTTTTT. This encodes CASSMQGENEKLFF.

This chain connects TRBV14 to TRBJ2-7; D might be TRBD1 or TRBD2, each matching 6 bases. The CDR3 loop spans 16 amino acids. CDR1 and CDR2 from the germline V gene are SGHDN and FVKESK. V was cut by 4 bases and J by 4 bases, with 20 bases left in between. The CDR3 reads CASSLLPWGAYYEQYF. DNA for the CDR3: TGTGCCAGCAGCCTTTTACCCTGGGGGGCATATTACGAGCAGTACTTC.